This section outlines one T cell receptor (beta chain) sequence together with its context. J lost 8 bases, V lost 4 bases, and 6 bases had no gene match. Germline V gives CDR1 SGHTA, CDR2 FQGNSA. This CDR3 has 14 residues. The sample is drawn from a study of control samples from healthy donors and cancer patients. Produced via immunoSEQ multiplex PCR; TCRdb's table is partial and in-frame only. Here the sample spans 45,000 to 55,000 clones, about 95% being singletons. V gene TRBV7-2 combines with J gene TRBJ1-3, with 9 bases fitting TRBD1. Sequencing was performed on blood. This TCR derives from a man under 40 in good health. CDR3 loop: CASSSRTGEDTIYF. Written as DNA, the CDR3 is TGTGCCAGCAGCTCCCGGACAGGGGAGGACACCATATATTTT.